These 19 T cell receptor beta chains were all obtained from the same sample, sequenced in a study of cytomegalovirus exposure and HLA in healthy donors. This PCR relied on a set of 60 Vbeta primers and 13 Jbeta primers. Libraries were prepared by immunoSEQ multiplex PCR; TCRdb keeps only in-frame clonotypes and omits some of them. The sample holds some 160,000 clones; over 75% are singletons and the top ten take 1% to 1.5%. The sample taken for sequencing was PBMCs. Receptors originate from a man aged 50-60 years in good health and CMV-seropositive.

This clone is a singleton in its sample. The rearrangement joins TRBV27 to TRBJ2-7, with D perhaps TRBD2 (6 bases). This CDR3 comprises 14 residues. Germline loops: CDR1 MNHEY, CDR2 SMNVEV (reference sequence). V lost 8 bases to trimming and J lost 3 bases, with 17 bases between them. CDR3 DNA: TGTGCCAGCGTGAGGGACTCCTCGTTCTACGAGCAGTACTTC. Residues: CASVRDSSFYEQYF.

In DNA, the CDR3 is TGTGCCAGCAGCTTGGGACAGAACTACAATGAGCAGTTCTTC. Amino acid sequence: CASSLGQNYNEQFF. V gene TRBV5-4 combines with J gene TRBJ2-1; possible D gene TRBD1, 5 bases. The CDR3 runs to 14 residues. Looked up from germline, CDR1 is SGHNT and CDR2 is YYREEE (reference sequence). Trimming cost V 0 bases and J 3 bases, with 7 bases left between them.

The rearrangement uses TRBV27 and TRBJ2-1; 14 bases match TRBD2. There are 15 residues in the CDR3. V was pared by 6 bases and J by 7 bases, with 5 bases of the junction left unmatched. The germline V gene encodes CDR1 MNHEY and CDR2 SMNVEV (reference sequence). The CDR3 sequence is CASSLRLAGGNEQFF. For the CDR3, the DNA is TGTGCCAGCAGCCTGCGACTAGCGGGAGGGAATGAGCAGTTCTTC.

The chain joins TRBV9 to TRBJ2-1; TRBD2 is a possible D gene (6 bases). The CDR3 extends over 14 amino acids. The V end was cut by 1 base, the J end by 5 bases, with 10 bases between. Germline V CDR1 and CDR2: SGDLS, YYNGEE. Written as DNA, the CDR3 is TGTGCCAGCAGCGTATTACTAGCCAACAATGAGCAGTTCTTC. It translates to CASSVLLANNEQFF.

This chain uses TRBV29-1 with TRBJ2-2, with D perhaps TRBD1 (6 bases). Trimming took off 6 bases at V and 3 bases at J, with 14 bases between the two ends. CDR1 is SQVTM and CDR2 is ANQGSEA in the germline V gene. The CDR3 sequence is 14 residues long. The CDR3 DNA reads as TGCAGCGTGGGACACTCGAGGGACACCGGGGAGCTGTTTTTT. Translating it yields CSVGHSRDTGELFF.

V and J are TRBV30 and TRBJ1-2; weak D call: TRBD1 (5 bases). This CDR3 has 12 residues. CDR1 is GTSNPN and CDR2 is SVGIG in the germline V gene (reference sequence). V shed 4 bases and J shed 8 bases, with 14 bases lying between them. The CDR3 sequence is CAWKEGALGYTF. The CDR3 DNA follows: TGTGCCTGGAAGGAAGGGGCTCTAGGCTACACCTTC.

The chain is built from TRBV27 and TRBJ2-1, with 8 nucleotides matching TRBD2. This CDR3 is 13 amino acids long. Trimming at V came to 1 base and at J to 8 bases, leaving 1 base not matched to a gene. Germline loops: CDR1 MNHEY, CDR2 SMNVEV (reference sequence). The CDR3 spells CASSLFGGDEQFF. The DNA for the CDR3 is TGTGCCAGCAGTTTATTCGGGGGGGATGAGCAGTTCTTC.

CDR3 residues: CASSPRLAGVYEQYF. CDR3 bases: TGTGCCAGCAGCCCGCGGCTAGCGGGAGTGTACGAGCAGTACTTC. V is TRBV7-2 and J is TRBJ2-7; 10 bases map to TRBD2. Germline trimming cut 5 bases from V and 4 bases from J; bases unmatched to any gene: 8. Per germline, CDR1 SGHTA and CDR2 FQGNSA. The CDR3 spans 15 residues.

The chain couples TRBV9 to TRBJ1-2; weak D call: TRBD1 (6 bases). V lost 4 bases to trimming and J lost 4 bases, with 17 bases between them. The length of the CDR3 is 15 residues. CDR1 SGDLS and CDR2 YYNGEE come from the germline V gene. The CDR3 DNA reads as TGTGCCAGCAGCTCATTGGGGGCAGGGGCCTATGGCTACACCTTC. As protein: CASSSLGAGAYGYTF. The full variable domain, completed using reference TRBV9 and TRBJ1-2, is DSGVTQTPKHLITATGQRVTLRCSPRSGDLSVYWYQQSLDQGLQFLIQYYNGEERAKGNILERFSAQQFPDLHSELNLSSLELGDSALYFCASSSLGAGAYGYTFGSGTRLTVV.

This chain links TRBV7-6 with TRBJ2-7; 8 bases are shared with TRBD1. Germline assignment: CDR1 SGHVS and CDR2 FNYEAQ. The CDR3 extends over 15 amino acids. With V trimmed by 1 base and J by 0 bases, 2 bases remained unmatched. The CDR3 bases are TGTGCCAGCAGCTTAGGTGGGACAGGCTCCTACGAGCAGTACTTC. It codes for CASSLGGTGSYEQYF. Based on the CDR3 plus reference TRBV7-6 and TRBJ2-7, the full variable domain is GAGVSQSPRYKVTKRGQDVALRCDPISGHVSLYWYRQALGQGPEFLTYFNYEAQQDKSGLPNDRFSAERPEGSISTLTIQRTEQRDSAMYRCASSLGGTGSYEQYFGPGTRLTVT.

CDR3 loop: CASSLHADILTEAFF. The CDR3 DNA is TGTGCCAGCAGTCTCCACGCGGACATTCTCACTGAAGCTTTCTTT. The chain couples TRBV27 to TRBJ1-1, with D perhaps TRBD1 (5 bases). Germline V gene data show CDR1 as MNHEY and CDR2 as SMNVEV (reference sequence). This CDR3 has 15 residues. V lost 5 bases to trimming and J lost 4 bases, with 17 bases between them.

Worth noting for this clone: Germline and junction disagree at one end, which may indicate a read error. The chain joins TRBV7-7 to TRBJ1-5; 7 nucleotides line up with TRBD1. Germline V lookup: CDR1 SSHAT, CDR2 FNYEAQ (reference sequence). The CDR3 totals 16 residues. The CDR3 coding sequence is TGTGCTAGCAGCTTACCGATACAGGGGATGGGACAGCCCCAGCATTTT. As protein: CASSLPIQGMGQPQHF.

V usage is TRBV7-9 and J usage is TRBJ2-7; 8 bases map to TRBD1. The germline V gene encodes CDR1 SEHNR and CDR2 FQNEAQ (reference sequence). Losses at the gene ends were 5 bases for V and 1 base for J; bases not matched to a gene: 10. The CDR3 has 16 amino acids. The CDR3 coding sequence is TGTGCCAGCAGCGTAACGGGACAGGCCCCTTCCTACGAGCAGTACTTC. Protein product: CASSVTGQAPSYEQYF.

CDR3 nucleotides: TGTGCCAGCAGCTTGACTAGCGGGAGTGGTATAGATACGCAGTATTTT. It translates to CASSLTSGSGIDTQYF. The chain links TRBV13 to TRBJ2-3, with TRBD2 identical over 12 bases. In germline, CDR1 is PRHDT, CDR2 FYEKMQ (reference sequence). The CDR3 loop spans 16 amino acids. Germline trimming cut 3 bases from V and 5 bases from J; bases unmatched to any gene: 6.

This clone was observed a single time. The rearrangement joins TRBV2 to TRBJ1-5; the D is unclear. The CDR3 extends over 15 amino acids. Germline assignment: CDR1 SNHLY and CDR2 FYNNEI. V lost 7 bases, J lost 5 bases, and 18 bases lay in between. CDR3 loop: CASTLEAAVDQPQHF. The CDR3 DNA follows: TGTGCCAGCACCCTCGAGGCGGCAGTCGATCAGCCCCAGCATTTT. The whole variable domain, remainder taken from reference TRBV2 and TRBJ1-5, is EPEVTQTPSHQVTQMGQEVILRCVPISNHLYFYWYRQILGQKVEFLVSFYNNEISEKSEIFDDQFSVERPDGSNFTLKIRSTKLEDSAMYFCASTLEAAVDQPQHFGDGTRLSIL.

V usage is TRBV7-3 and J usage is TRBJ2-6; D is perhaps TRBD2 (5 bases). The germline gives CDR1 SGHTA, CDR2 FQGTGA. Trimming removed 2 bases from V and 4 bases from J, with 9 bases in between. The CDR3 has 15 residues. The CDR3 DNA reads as TGTGCCAGCAGCTTAGAGGGTACCGGGGCCAACGTCCTGACTTTC. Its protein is CASSLEGTGANVLTF.

This CDR3 is CASSLRTGDYEQYF. The CDR3 nucleotides read TGCGCCAGCAGCTTGAGGACAGGGGACTACGAGCAGTACTTC. The chain is built from TRBV5-1 and TRBJ2-7; the match to TRBD1 covers 9 bases. The CDR3 totals 14 residues. Germline V gene sequence: CDR1 SGHRS, CDR2 YFSETQ. Trimming took 1 base from V and 3 from J; bases not matched to a gene: 2. The whole variable domain, filled in from reference TRBV5-1 and TRBJ2-7, reads KAGVTQTPRYLIKTRGQQVTLSCSPISGHRSVSWYQQTPGQGLQFLFEYFSETQRNKGNFPGRFSGRQFSNSRSEMNVSTLELGDSALYLCASSLRTGDYEQYFGPGTRLTVT.

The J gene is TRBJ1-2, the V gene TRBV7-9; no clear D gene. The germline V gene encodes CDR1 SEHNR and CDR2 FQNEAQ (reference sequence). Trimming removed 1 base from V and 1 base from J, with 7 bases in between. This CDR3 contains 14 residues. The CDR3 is CASSLGSDNYGYTF. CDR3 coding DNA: TGTGCCAGCAGCTTAGGGTCAGATAACTATGGCTACACCTTC.

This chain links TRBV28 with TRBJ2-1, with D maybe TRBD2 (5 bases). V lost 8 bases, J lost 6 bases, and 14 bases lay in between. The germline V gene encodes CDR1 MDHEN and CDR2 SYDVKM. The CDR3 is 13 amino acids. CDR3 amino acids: CASYGVAINEQFF. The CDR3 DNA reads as TGTGCCAGCTACGGGGTCGCTATCAATGAGCAGTTCTTC. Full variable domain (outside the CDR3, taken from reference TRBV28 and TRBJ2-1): DVKVTQSSRYLVKRTGEKVFLECVQDMDHENMFWYRQDPGLGLRLIYFSYDVKMKEKGDIPEGYSVSREKKERFSLILESASTNQTSMYLCASYGVAINEQFFGPGTRLTVL.